The 14 T cell receptor beta chains in this list originate from one sample, sequenced in a study of CXCR3-negative and CXCR3-positive naive CD8 T cells. The study made its TRB cDNA libraries by 5' RACE, adding UMI labels. After re-calling the 5' RACE reads, TCRdb lists one entry per CDR3 protein, DNA absent. The sample has around 90,000 distinct CDR3 sequences; the top ten hold about 1.1%. Material: naive CXCR3- CD8+ T cells from blood. Subset defined: CD45RO-CCR7+CD27+CD95- naive CD8+ T cells lacking CXCR3 (TNR3-). The source of these receptors is a human donor in good health. Some clones in this sample may be carry-over from other donors' samples.

The gene calls are TRBV27 and TRBJ2-1. The CDR3 totals 13 residues. CDR1 is MNHEY and CDR2 is SMNVEV in the germline V gene (reference sequence). CDR3 residues: CASSVGVYNEQFF.

The chain is built from TRBV29-1 and TRBJ2-7; with no DNA, the TCRdb D assignment of TRBD2 cannot be verified. CDR3 size: 15 residues. Germline-derived CDR1 and CDR2 are SQVTM and ANQGSEA. CDR3 sequence reads: CSVEVVAGGNYEQYF.

The J gene is TRBJ1-1, the V gene TRBV11-3; the D call from TCRdb, TRBD1, cannot be confirmed without DNA. Germline CDR1 is SGHNT and CDR2 is YENEEA. The CDR3 is made up of 14 amino acids. The CDR3 loop reads CASGDRDMNTEAFF.

The genes are TRBV5-1 and TRBJ1-5. Germline assignment: CDR1 SGHRS and CDR2 YFSETQ. The CDR3 sequence is 15 residues long. The CDR3 loop reads CASSLEGDSNQPQHF.

CDR3: CSVEAPDSYEQYF. The chain is built from TRBV29-1 and TRBJ2-7. There are 13 residues in the CDR3. The V gene's germline CDR1 is SQVTM and CDR2 ANQGSEA.

The chain combines TRBV7-8 with TRBJ2-5; TCRdb's D gene call, TRBD2, goes unchecked for lack of DNA. The CDR3 covers 14 residues. From germline, CDR1 is SGHVS and CDR2 FQNEAQ. The CDR3: CASSSDFPKETQYF.

V gene TRBV6-6 combines with J gene TRBJ2-1; the TRBD1 assignment by TCRdb is unverifiable without DNA. Germline V gene lookup returns CDR1 MNHNY and CDR2 SVGAGI (reference sequence). The length of the CDR3 is 16 residues. The CDR3 here is CASSYSSQGAINEQLF.

The chain carries TRBV7-9 and TRBJ2-1; TCRdb designates TRBD2, a call that cannot be tested without DNA. Germline assignment: CDR1 SEHNR and CDR2 FQNEAQ (reference sequence). The CDR3 covers 14 residues. Here the CDR3 reads CASSLALQGHEQFF.

The chain combines TRBV3-1 with TRBJ1-5; TCRdb reports TRBD1, a call that lacks DNA to check it against. The germline CDR1 and CDR2 sequences are LGHDT and YNNKEL (reference sequence). The CDR3 has 15 residues. The CDR3 region is CASSQDTGFNQPQHF. The complete variable domain, with remaining parts taken from reference TRBV3-1 and TRBJ1-5, reads DTAVSQTPKYLVTQMGNDKSIKCEQNLGHDTMYWYKQDSKKFLKIMFSYNNKELIINETVPNRFSPKSPDKAHLNLHINSLELGDSAVYFCASSQDTGFNQPQHFGDGTRLSIL.

This chain joins TRBV29-1 and TRBJ2-5; TCRdb selects TRBD2, and the lack of DNA leaves this call unchecked. The CDR3 length is 15 residues. Germline CDR1 is SQVTM and CDR2 is ANQGSEA. The CDR3 loop is CSVEEAVEEVETQYF.

The J gene is TRBJ2-7, the V gene TRBV7-9; the D call of TRBD1 rests on TCRdb alone, since no DNA is present to check it. The CDR3 covers 17 residues. Germline CDR1 is SEHNR and CDR2 is FQNEAQ (reference sequence). The CDR3 reads CASSSGQVTMAAYEQYF.

The genes are TRBV7-6 and TRBJ2-2; TCRdb lists TRBD1, though no DNA is available to test this call. Germline CDR1 reads SGHVS; CDR2 reads FNYEAQ. The CDR3 has 16 amino acids. The CDR3 here is CASSLLTGPSTGELFF.

The chain employs TRBV7-2 and TRBJ1-2; TCRdb's D call, TRBD1, is unchecked because there is no DNA. This CDR3 is 15 amino acids long. Per germline, CDR1 SGHTA and CDR2 FQGNSA. CDR3: CASSLVQGAQRGYTF.

The chain has TRBV6-1 and TRBJ1-5. The CDR3 contains 14 residues. CDR1 is MNHNS, CDR2 SASEGT, per germline. This CDR3 reads CASSEREESQPQHF.